Listed here are 12 T cell receptor beta chains from one sample, sequenced in a study of T cell responses to AZD1222 COVID-19 vaccine. Repertoires were generated with immunoSEQ multiplex PCR, while TCRdb's copy carries only in-frame clones and drops some. Among approximately 150,000 clones listed, roughly 89% were seen once. The specimen was peripheral blood, collected on day 0 of AZD1222 vaccination. These receptors came from an adult in good health.

The rearrangement joins TRBV29-1 to TRBJ2-1; 8 nucleotides align to TRBD2. V lost 0 bases and J lost 8; bases outside the gene matches: 9. Germline V gene sequence: CDR1 SQVTM, CDR2 ANQGSEA. This CDR3 is 15 amino acids long. The CDR3 nucleotides read TGCAGCGTTGAAGATTTGGTAACTAGCGGATATGAGCAGTTCTTC. Amino acid sequence: CSVEDLVTSGYEQFF.

CDR3: CATLPWRSLAGENTGELFF. Written as DNA, the CDR3 is TGTGCCACGCTCCCATGGCGGAGCCTAGCGGGAGAGAACACCGGGGAGCTGTTTTTT. The chain combines TRBV28 with TRBJ2-2, with 10 positions matching TRBD2. Germline V gene sequence: CDR1 MDHEN, CDR2 SYDVKM. This CDR3 spans 19 amino acids. V lost 10 bases, J lost 1 base, and 18 bases stayed unmatched. Filled out from reference TRBV28 and TRBJ2-2, the complete variable domain reads DVKVTQSSRYLVKRTGEKVFLECVQDMDHENMFWYRQDPGLGLRLIYFSYDVKMKEKGDIPEGYSVSREKKERFSLILESASTNQTSMYLCATLPWRSLAGENTGELFFGEGSRLTVL.

The chain recombines TRBV3-1 (or the pseudogene TRBV3-2) with TRBJ1-1; TRBD1 is a possible D gene (6 bases). CDR1 LGHDT and CDR2 YNNKEL come from the germline V gene (reference sequence). The CDR3 has 17 residues. The V end lost 1 base, the J end lost 3 bases, and 18 bases lay between the germline ends. CDR3 coding DNA: TGTGCCAGCAGCCAAGTAAGGGGAGGGGGAGTTTACACTGAAGCTTTCTTT. Protein: CASSQVRGGGVYTEAFF.

This sequence joins TRBV4-1 and TRBJ1-1; D is possibly TRBD1 (5 bases). This CDR3 contains 13 residues. V was clipped by 6 bases and J by 4 bases, with 12 bases between them. The germline gives CDR1 MGHRA, CDR2 YSYEKL. The CDR3 DNA sequence: TGCGCCAGCAGTGTCGACAGCGGCACTGAAGCTTTCTTT. Translated, it gives CASSVDSGTEAFF.

As DNA, the CDR3 is TGTGCCAGTAGCACTAGCGGGAGCTCAGAGACCCAGTACTTC. It encodes CASSTSGSSETQYF. This sequence joins TRBV19 and TRBJ2-5, with TRBD2 matching 11 bases. The CDR3 extends over 14 amino acids. Germline CDR1 reads LNHDA; CDR2 reads SQIVND (reference sequence). V lost 6 bases to trimming and J lost 4 bases; unmatched junction nucleotides: 4.

The V gene is TRBV5-4, the J gene TRBJ2-5; a weak D match, TRBD1 (5 bases). Germline loops: CDR1 SGHNT, CDR2 YYREEE (reference sequence). This CDR3 is 13 amino acids long. V lost 4 bases, J lost 4 bases, and 11 bases lay in between. The CDR3 bases are TGTGCCAGCAGCCCGGAGCAGGGAGAGACCCAGTACTTC. Its translation is CASSPEQGETQYF.

The rearrangement joins TRBV28 to TRBJ2-7; the D is unclear. The CDR3 sequence is 12 residues long. The V end was cut by 2 bases, the J end by 3 bases, with 5 bases between. CDR1 is MDHEN and CDR2 is SYDVKM in the germline V gene. The CDR3 here is CASSLQDYEQYF. CDR3 sequence (DNA): TGTGCCAGCAGTTTACAGGACTACGAGCAGTACTTC.

The CDR3 protein is CASSFYSGTFYEQYF. The CDR3 DNA is TGTGCCAGCAGCTTTTACTCCGGGACCTTCTACGAGCAGTACTTC. J is TRBJ2-7 and V is TRBV5-5; TRBD1 or TRBD2 may be the D gene (5 bases each). The V end was cut by 2 bases, the J end by 3 bases, with 15 bases between. CDR1 and CDR2 from the germline V gene are SGHKS and YYEKEE (reference sequence). This CDR3 spans 15 amino acids.

V usage is TRBV6-5 and J usage is TRBJ2-7; a possible D gene is TRBD1 (6 bases). Germline CDR1 reads MNHEY; CDR2 reads SVGAGI. The CDR3 contains 15 residues. With 0 bases removed from V and 0 bases from J, the gap between germline ends came to 9 bases. The CDR3 nucleotides are TGTGCCAGCAGTTACTCCCAGGGGTTCTCCTACGAGCAGTACTTC. As protein: CASSYSQGFSYEQYF.

V and J are TRBV7-2 and TRBJ1-1, with D unresolved. Germline V gene sequence: CDR1 SGHTA, CDR2 FQGNSA. The CDR3 has 13 residues. V dropped 1 base and J dropped 5 bases, with 8 bases sitting between them. Here the CDR3 reads CASSLGVWTEAFF. The CDR3 DNA reads as TGTGCCAGCAGCTTAGGGGTCTGGACTGAAGCTTTCTTT.

DNA for the CDR3: TGTGCCAGCAGTACGAGGAGAGGCTCCTACGAGCAGTACTTC. This sequence encodes CASSTRRGSYEQYF. The chain uses TRBV2 and TRBJ2-7, with D unresolved. Deletions cut 5 bases from V and 0 bases from J, with 11 bases between. Germline V CDR1 and CDR2: SNHLY, FYNNEI. The CDR3 totals 14 residues. Combining the CDR3 with reference TRBV2 and TRBJ2-7 gives the whole variable domain EPEVTQTPSHQVTQMGQEVILRCVPISNHLYFYWYRQILGQKVEFLVSFYNNEISEKSEIFDDQFSVERPDGSNFTLKIRSTKLEDSAMYFCASSTRRGSYEQYFGPGTRLTVT.

CDR3 amino acids: CASSQDVGNPYEQYF. The CDR3 DNA reads TGCGCCAGCAGCCAAGATGTCGGCAACCCTTACGAGCAGTACTTC. The genes are TRBV4-1 and TRBJ2-7; D gene unclear. CDR1 and CDR2 (germline): MGHRA, YSYEKL. Trimming shortened V by 0 bases and J by 4 bases, and 13 bases separated the two germline ends. The CDR3 covers 15 residues.